Listed below are T cell receptor beta chains from one sample, sequenced in a study of cytomegalovirus exposure and HLA in healthy donors. This table comes from immunoSEQ multiplex PCR, and its TCRdb copy is limited to in-frame clones, with some not included. The sample lists about 84,000 clones; approximately 91% were seen once. The specimen was PBMCs. These TCRs come from a man aged 30-40 years in good health and CMV-seronegative. Each CDR3 is given with its conserved first and last residue. D genes are given only for firm matches. Not every row has a clone size; where given, it reads once, few, many or a size class.

d_call: NA
clone_size: NA
j_call: TRBJ1-5
v_call: TRBV2
cdr3_nt: TGTGCCAGCAGTGTAGACAGCCCGGAGCCCCAGCATTTT
cdr3_aa: CASSVDSPEPQHF

d_call: TRBD2
clone_size: NA
j_call: TRBJ2-7
v_call: TRBV27
cdr3_nt: TGTGCCAGCAGTCCGGGGACTAGCGGATGGCCGGGCTACGAGCAGTACTTC
cdr3_aa: CASSPGTSGWPGYEQYF

d_call: NA
clone_size: NA
j_call: TRBJ2-1
v_call: TRBV19
cdr3_nt: TGTGCCAGTAGTATGCTCGGTGGCAATGAGCAGTTCTTC
cdr3_aa: CASSMLGGNEQFF

d_call: NA
clone_size: NA
j_call: TRBJ2-7
v_call: TRBV7-9
cdr3_nt: TGTGCCAGCAGCTTAGGTGTCGGGGGATCCTACGAGCAGTACTTC
cdr3_aa: CASSLGVGGSYEQYF

d_call: TRBD1
clone_size: NA
j_call: TRBJ1-2
v_call: TRBV6-5
cdr3_nt: TGTGCCAGCAGTTACCAGGGGGCTGACTATGGCTACACCTTC
cdr3_aa: CASSYQGADYGYTF

d_call: TRBD1
clone_size: NA
j_call: TRBJ2-7
v_call: TRBV27
cdr3_nt: TGTGCCAGCACTTCTCCGACAGGGGGCGAGCAGTACTTC
cdr3_aa: CASTSPTGGEQYF

d_call: TRBD2
clone_size: NA
j_call: TRBJ2-1
v_call: TRBV9
cdr3_nt: TGTGCCAGCAGCCCCCGTGGGGGGACTAGCTCCTACAATGAGCAGTTCTTC
cdr3_aa: CASSPRGGTSSYNEQFF

d_call: NA
clone_size: NA
j_call: TRBJ1-5
v_call: TRBV11-2
cdr3_nt: TGTGCCAGCAGCTTAGGGGGGGGCGGACAGCCCCAGCATTTT
cdr3_aa: CASSLGGGGQPQHF

d_call: NA
clone_size: NA
j_call: TRBJ2-5
v_call: TRBV19
cdr3_nt: TGTGCCAGTAGTATCGGGGGAGAGACCCAGTACTTC
cdr3_aa: CASSIGGETQYF

d_call: TRBD2
clone_size: once
j_call: TRBJ2-7
v_call: TRBV4-1
cdr3_nt: TGCGCCAGCAGCCAAGGGCCTAGCGGGGGGTACGAGCAGTACTTC
cdr3_aa: CASSQGPSGGYEQYF

d_call: NA
clone_size: NA
j_call: TRBJ1-5
v_call: TRBV4-1
cdr3_nt: TGCGCCAGCAGCCAAGCCTGGACAGTTGGGAATCAGCCCCAGCATTTT
cdr3_aa: CASSQAWTVGNQPQHF

d_call: NA
clone_size: NA
j_call: TRBJ2-2
v_call: TRBV14
cdr3_nt: TGTGCCAGCAGCCAACGACTCACGAACACCGGGGAGCTGTTTTTT
cdr3_aa: CASSQRLTNTGELFF

d_call: NA
clone_size: NA
j_call: TRBJ2-7
v_call: TRBV21-1
cdr3_nt: TGTGCCAGCAGCAAAGAAGAACTAGCCTGGCTTAACGAGCAGTACTTC
cdr3_aa: CASSKEELAWLNEQYF

d_call: TRBD1
clone_size: NA
j_call: TRBJ1-4
v_call: TRBV9
cdr3_nt: TGTGCCAGCAGCCCGGGACAGGTTATAGGAAAACTGTTTTTT
cdr3_aa: CASSPGQVIGKLFF

d_call: TRBD2
clone_size: NA
j_call: TRBJ2-1
v_call: TRBV2
cdr3_nt: TGTGCCAGCACCCCACTACTAGCGGGAGATTACAATGAGCAGTTCTTC
cdr3_aa: CASTPLLAGDYNEQFF

d_call: NA
clone_size: NA
j_call: TRBJ2-3
v_call: TRBV6-1
cdr3_nt: TGTGCCAGCAGTGGAGTAGGGGGCACAGATACGCAGTATTTT
cdr3_aa: CASSGVGGTDTQYF

d_call: NA
clone_size: NA
j_call: TRBJ2-1
v_call: TRBV28
cdr3_nt: TGTGCCAGCAGTTTCGGACAGTCCTCCTACAATGAGCAGTTCTTC
cdr3_aa: CASSFGQSSYNEQFF

d_call: TRBD2
clone_size: NA
j_call: TRBJ2-1
v_call: TRBV14
cdr3_nt: TGTGCCAGCAGCCAAGAGCGGCTAGCGGGAGTCATTGAGCAGTTCTTC
cdr3_aa: CASSQERLAGVIEQFF

d_call: NA
clone_size: NA
j_call: TRBJ2-1
v_call: TRBV5-1
cdr3_nt: TGCGCCAGCAGCTTAACCGGCGCGGGCTCCTACAATGAGCAGTTCTTC
cdr3_aa: CASSLTGAGSYNEQFF

d_call: TRBD1
clone_size: NA
j_call: TRBJ1-5
v_call: TRBV10-3
cdr3_nt: TGTGCCATCGGCCTACAGGGGAGCAATCAGCCCCAGCATTTT
cdr3_aa: CAIGLQGSNQPQHF

d_call: TRBD1
clone_size: NA
j_call: TRBJ1-5
v_call: TRBV15
cdr3_nt: TGTGCCACCAGCCCCGACAGGGCAAGGGGCGCAAACGATCAGCCCCAGCATTTT
cdr3_aa: CATSPDRARGANDQPQHF

d_call: TRBD1
clone_size: NA
j_call: TRBJ1-2
v_call: TRBV18
cdr3_nt: TGTGCCAGCTCGTCCGCCCTAACAGGGGAGGAAGGCTACACCTTC
cdr3_aa: CASSSALTGEEGYTF

d_call: TRBD1
clone_size: NA
j_call: TRBJ2-1
v_call: TRBV5-4
cdr3_nt: TGTGCCAGCAGCTTGGAACAGGGGCTGGGGTACAATGAGCAGTTCTTC
cdr3_aa: CASSLEQGLGYNEQFF

d_call: TRBD1
clone_size: NA
j_call: TRBJ1-2
v_call: TRBV5-1
cdr3_nt: TGCGCCAGCAGTTACACCGGGACAGGGGATGGCTACACCTTC
cdr3_aa: CASSYTGTGDGYTF

d_call: TRBD2
clone_size: once
j_call: TRBJ2-2
v_call: TRBV10-2
cdr3_nt: TGCGCCAGCAGTGAAAGACTAGCGGCGAACACCGGGGAGCTGTTTTTT
cdr3_aa: CASSERLAANTGELFF

d_call: TRBD1
clone_size: NA
j_call: TRBJ1-2
v_call: TRBV28
cdr3_nt: TGTGCCAGCAGTTTATTGGACAGGGTACGTCTATGGGGCTACACCTTC
cdr3_aa: CASSLLDRVRLWGYTF

d_call: NA
clone_size: NA
j_call: TRBJ1-1
v_call: TRBV19
cdr3_nt: TGTGCCAGTAGTTCGGGACGGGGGGATGACACTGAAGCTTTCTTT
cdr3_aa: CASSSGRGDDTEAFF

d_call: NA
clone_size: NA
j_call: TRBJ1-1
v_call: TRBV7-9
cdr3_nt: TGTGCCAGCAGACAACAGGGAAGGACTGAAGCTTTCTTT
cdr3_aa: CASRQQGRTEAFF

d_call: TRBD2
clone_size: NA
j_call: TRBJ2-3
v_call: TRBV5-5
cdr3_nt: TGTGCCAGCAGCCCACTACCCCAGGGAGGGGCGAGCACAGATACGCAGTATTTT
cdr3_aa: CASSPLPQGGASTDTQYF

d_call: NA
clone_size: NA
j_call: TRBJ2-7
v_call: TRBV6-5
cdr3_nt: TGTGCCAGCAGTTACGCGACAGGCGAGCAGTACTTC
cdr3_aa: CASSYATGEQYF

d_call: NA
clone_size: NA
j_call: TRBJ1-5
v_call: TRBV10-2
cdr3_nt: TGCGCCAGCAGTGCACGGGATCTGGCCAGCAATCAGCCCCAGCATTTT
cdr3_aa: CASSARDLASNQPQHF

d_call: NA
clone_size: NA
j_call: TRBJ2-5
v_call: TRBV10-3
cdr3_nt: TGTGCCATCAGCGGGACTGGCAAAGAGACCCAGTACTTC
cdr3_aa: CAISGTGKETQYF

d_call: TRBD1
clone_size: once
j_call: TRBJ1-2
v_call: TRBV27
cdr3_nt: TGTGCCAGCAGTTTAAGAAGATCGACAGGGAGGTTGGACTATGGCTACACCTTC
cdr3_aa: CASSLRRSTGRLDYGYTF

d_call: NA
clone_size: NA
j_call: TRBJ2-5
v_call: TRBV2
cdr3_nt: TGTGCCAGCACCCGGGAAGAGACCCAGTACTTC
cdr3_aa: CASTREETQYF

d_call: NA
clone_size: NA
j_call: TRBJ1-2
v_call: TRBV21-1
cdr3_nt: TGTGCCAGCAGCAAAGTTTTACAGTACTATGGCTACACCTTC
cdr3_aa: CASSKVLQYYGYTF

d_call: NA
clone_size: once
j_call: TRBJ2-5
v_call: TRBV18
cdr3_nt: TGTGCCAGCTCACCACCGAGCCACCAAGAGACCCAGTACTTC
cdr3_aa: CASSPPSHQETQYF

d_call: TRBD1
clone_size: NA
j_call: TRBJ1-5
v_call: TRBV28
cdr3_nt: TGTGCCAGCAGGGGATTGACAGGGGTGAGGAATCAGCCCCAGCATTTT
cdr3_aa: CASRGLTGVRNQPQHF

d_call: TRBD1
clone_size: NA
j_call: TRBJ1-5
v_call: TRBV6-5
cdr3_nt: TGTGCCAGCAGTGAGCGACAGGGAAGTCAGCCCCAGCATTTT
cdr3_aa: CASSERQGSQPQHF

d_call: NA
clone_size: NA
j_call: TRBJ2-5
v_call: TRBV10-1
cdr3_nt: TGCGCCAGCAGTGAGTCACAGGGTAATCGAGAGACCCAGTACTTC
cdr3_aa: CASSESQGNRETQYF

d_call: NA
clone_size: once
j_call: TRBJ2-1
v_call: TRBV13
cdr3_nt: TGTGCCAGCAGCCAAGGACAGCCAAATGAGCAGTTCTTC
cdr3_aa: CASSQGQPNEQFF

d_call: NA
clone_size: NA
j_call: TRBJ1-4
v_call: TRBV7-9
cdr3_nt: TGTGCCAGCAGCTTATCTTTTGAGGAAAAACTGTTTTTT
cdr3_aa: CASSLSFEEKLFF

d_call: NA
clone_size: NA
j_call: TRBJ2-7
v_call: TRBV4-2
cdr3_nt: TGTGCCAGCAGCCAAGGCCAACAGGGAGTAAACGAGCAGTACTTC
cdr3_aa: CASSQGQQGVNEQYF

d_call: TRBD1
clone_size: NA
j_call: TRBJ1-2
v_call: TRBV15
cdr3_nt: TGTGCCACCAGCATAGGACAGGGGGCAAACTATGGCTACACCTTC
cdr3_aa: CATSIGQGANYGYTF

d_call: NA
clone_size: NA
j_call: TRBJ2-7
v_call: TRBV7-9
cdr3_nt: TGTGCCAGCAGCTTACCCCGTGGGGGGAGCTACGAGCAGTACTTC
cdr3_aa: CASSLPRGGSYEQYF

d_call: NA
clone_size: NA
j_call: TRBJ1-4
v_call: TRBV27
cdr3_nt: TGTGCCAGCAGTTTAGGGGAGACTAATGAAAAACTGTTTTTT
cdr3_aa: CASSLGETNEKLFF

d_call: TRBD1
clone_size: NA
j_call: TRBJ1-3
v_call: TRBV28
cdr3_nt: TGTGCCAGCAGTTTATTATCGGGGACAGTCTCTGGAAACACCATATATTTT
cdr3_aa: CASSLLSGTVSGNTIYF

d_call: TRBD2
clone_size: NA
j_call: TRBJ2-3
v_call: TRBV5-1
cdr3_nt: TGCGCCAGCAGACGTGGCGGTCGGGGGGACACAGATACGCAGTATTTT
cdr3_aa: CASRRGGRGDTDTQYF

d_call: TRBD2
clone_size: once
j_call: TRBJ2-7
v_call: TRBV5-1
cdr3_nt: TGCGCCAGCAGCCAGAATAGCGGGTCTGCCTACGAGCAGTACTTC
cdr3_aa: CASSQNSGSAYEQYF

d_call: NA
clone_size: NA
j_call: TRBJ1-2
v_call: TRBV19
cdr3_nt: TGTGCCAGTAGTACAACTACTTGGAGGATGCCAAACTATGGCTACACCTTC
cdr3_aa: CASSTTTWRMPNYGYTF

d_call: TRBD1
clone_size: once
j_call: TRBJ2-7
v_call: TRBV28
cdr3_nt: TGTGCCAGCACTACCGGACAGGGATCTTCCTACGAGCAGTACTTC
cdr3_aa: CASTTGQGSSYEQYF